This TCR beta chain was sequenced during a study of human T cells and chemical hapten exposure. Study details: Skin on the upper inner arm, approximately 2 cm by approximately 2 cm in size, was sensitized with 2% DPC.

The germline V gene has CDR1 LGHNA and CDR2 YSLEER. The V and J ends lost 2 bases and 0 bases respectively, with 12 bases between them. This CDR3 contains 16 residues. One entry per CDR3 protein, called by TCRdb with MiXCR from the RACE reads. The data hold around 300,000 distinct CDR3 sequences, with about 5.4% observed a single time. Time point specified: pre-sensitization, week 0. The treatment here: therapeutic diphenylcyclopropenone sensitization with weekly scalp DPC. This clonotype was seen ten or more times. This chain joins TRBV4-3 and TRBJ2-3; D may be TRBD1 (5 bases). This TCR was sampled from a woman aged 18-29 years with alopecia areata. Some clones in this sample may be carry-over from other donors' samples. Sequencing used whole blood, obtained in connection with sensitization to the hapten diphenylcyclopropenone (DPC). The CDR3 loop is CASSQRGSSSTDTQYF. The CDR3 nucleotides are TGCGCCAGCAGCCAAAGGGGCAGCTCTAGCACAGATACGCAGTATTTT.